Detailed here is one T cell receptor (beta chain). Many counts were recorded for this clonotype. What antigen it recognizes has not been identified. Nothing much larger sits one base from this clone, and base qualities are not available. The sample originates from a study of regulatory T cells in long-lasting Graves disease (dated by TCRdb to 2020 to 2023). Study-level background: Newly diagnosed Graves' disease patients had taken antithyroid drugs for less than 3 months. Peripheral blood TCR sequencing and RNA sequencing compared persistent Graves' disease patients with newly diagnosed Graves' disease patients. A total of around 35 samples underwent TCR sequencing: about 13 from persistent and about 20 from newly diagnosed Graves' disease patients. The study was registered as a clinical trial and conducted in China. Study-wide conclusions, independent of this receptor: The authors noted that the small sample size was a limitation that may lower accuracy. Only peripheral blood was studied, because thyroid tissue, the primary lesion, was inaccessible. Sequencing and analysis were limited to the TCR beta chain. Persistent disease showed preferential use of TRBV28, TRBJ1-2 and TRBJ2-5, whereas newly diagnosed disease favored TRBV20-1 and TRBJ2-1. Compared with newly diagnosed patients, patients with persistent Graves' disease had lower TCR Shannon entropy and fewer highly expanded clones, which suggests clonal expansion. A larger number of public clonotypes was shared among persistent patients (about 2,700) than among newly diagnosed patients (about 990).

The receptor library was made with multiplex PCR. Sequencing instrument: Illumina HiSeq 4000. To build TCR beta libraries, CDR3 regions were amplified by Arm-PCR using iRepertoire HTBI primers. Before sequencing, the PCR products went through gel purification. The published analysis was carried out like this. Across samples, 60 to 75 TRBV and 13 to 15 TRBJ segments were identified and used for gene usage analysis of CDR3 amino acid clonotypes. COPE and FqMerger were used to merge the filtered high-quality paired reads into contigs. Contigs were aligned with BLAST to IMGT TRBV, TRBD and TRBJ reference genes, and CDR3 was defined per IMGT. Clonotypes above 0.1% frequency were classified as highly expanded clones. Shannon entropy was used to measure repertoire diversity, and the Gini coefficient was used to measure V-J evenness. Clonotypes shared by more than one individual were considered public. The public reads were run again by TCRdb, first through fastp at Q25 and then through MiXCR, and only productive beta chains were kept. Under each unique CDR3 protein, matching rows form one entry showing the most common genes and DNA. These V and J calls are TCRdb output, not the study's own analysis. For this sample there are 500,000 to 700,000 distinct CDR3 sequences; around 15% appear just once. Approximately 20% of the sample rests with the top ten.

The CDR3 contains 13 residues, cysteine and phenylalanine counted. Only CDR3 DNA remains: 39 bases, in frame from the first base. CDR1 LNHDA and CDR2 SQIVND are derived from the germline V gene (reference sequence). The germline ends are 11 bases apart after V is trimmed by 5 bases and J by 4 bases. This specimen's time point label, interpreted: newly diagnosed GD, antithyroid drugs for less than 3 months. For both TCR sequencing and RNA sequencing, RNA was extracted from PBMCs using TRIzol. The diagnosis of Graves' disease was made according to American Thyroid Association guidelines. Patients for the study were recruited at an endocrinology department in Xi'an, China. Each patient gave about 10 milliliters of peripheral blood, collected in an EDTA anticoagulant tube. Ficoll Paque Plus density gradient separation was used to isolate PBMCs, and no further T cell sorting was done. RNA quality was checked with an Agilent 2100 Bioanalyzer and agarose gel, and concentration with a NanoDrop 2000.

A further study also used this sample, focusing on T cells in Graves' hyperthyroidism and ophthalmopathy. Reported in the second study: A patient counted as having stable Graves' hyperthyroidism if no progression to ophthalmopathy occurred over 18 months of follow-up. Hyperthyroidism patients were newly diagnosed, had a disease duration of under 2 months, and were aged 18 to 65 years. Exclusion was applied to patients with uncontrolled infections, other autoimmune diseases, pregnancy or lactation. Clinical symptoms, serum thyroxine and TRAb, thyroid ultrasound, and orbital computed tomography formed the basis for the diagnoses. The first round of RT-PCR for the TCR CDR3 was performed with the HTBI primer set and the Qiagen OneStep RT-PCR kit. Most expanded thyroid clonotypes (frequency above 0.001) were also detected in blood, suggesting blood repertoires may reflect thyroid immune responses. In cross-validation, a model built on a 13 V-J signature told ophthalmopathy apart from stable hyperthyroidism with less than 90% sensitivity and around 84% specificity, and in testing the same model reached 80%/75%. In validation, progression to ophthalmopathy was predicted by the model with nearly 71% sensitivity and 72.22% specificity, a median of about 6.4 months before onset. To identify distinguishing TCR V-J signatures, a discovery cohort of around 100 patients was used, comprising roughly 45 with Graves' ophthalmopathy and 57 with stable Graves' hyperthyroidism. An independent validation cohort of 18 to 20 hyperthyroidism patients and 15 or so patients who later progressed to ophthalmopathy tested prospective prediction of ophthalmopathy. The 100 discovery patients were divided at random into training and test sets in a 7:3 ratio. The study also compared thyroid tissue and blood T-cell repertoires from about six Graves' hyperthyroidism patients. Once sampling was done, hyperthyroidism patients were given methimazole at a starting dose of 30 mg daily, whereas ophthalmopathy patients were given high-dose intravenous methylprednisolone. The libraries were constructed in a second round of multiplex PCR and then size-selected and purified. Paired-end sequencing of the libraries was performed with 100 bp reads on an Illumina HiSeq2000. SOAPnuke was used to process the raw data, with reads discarded if the reads contained adapters or uncalled bases, had a mean Phred below 15, or lacked an exact constant-primer or identifier match. COPE v1.2.5 was used to merge the high-quality paired reads, and each unique nucleotide sequence was defined as a clonotype. Clonotypes were aligned to IMGT TRBV, TRBD and TRBJ reference segments using MiTCR v1.1. Only V-J combinations with frequency above 0.0001, covering 99% to 99.2% of repertoires, were analysed. The TCS score was defined as the ratio of F50 (clonal expansion) to E x V (chaos), calculated using BLOSUM62-based TCRdist between CDR3 peptides within each V-J. Welch's t-statistics and random forest reduced around 510 V-J features to roughly 13, which were used in a naive Bayes classifier (R e1071). No statistical method was used to set the sample size in advance, and investigators knew the group allocation. According to the paper, TCR Vbeta CDR3 sequencing was carried out on 135 peripheral blood samples, which came from some 41 ophthalmopathy, about 75 hyperthyroidism and approximately 17 progressor patients.

The rearrangement joined TRBV19 to TRBJ1-1, with an unclear D gene assignment. The material was peripheral blood mononuclear cells (PBMCs), obtained at new diagnosis, from a patient treated with antithyroid drugs. The receptor comes from a woman in her 30s with Graves disease. Donor details come from another sample of the same person, matched by shared clones. The DNA sequence is as follows: TGTGCCAGTAGTTCTCGGTGGGTCACTGAAGCTTTCTTT. Translated, it gives CASSSRWVTEAFF.